Each of the 6 T cell receptor beta chains below was sequenced from the same sample in a study of beta chain features in type 1 diabetes. Sequencing targeted expressed TCRB transcripts, as all isolated RNA had been reverse transcribed. Clones were sequenced by immunoSEQ multiplex PCR, and TCRdb holds only the in-frame ones, with some missing. The data show roughly 250,000 clones, about 63% seen once. The sample consisted of naive CD4+ T cells from blood. These receptors originate from a man aged 25-45 years in good health.

This clone came up a few times. V gene TRBV30 combines with J gene TRBJ2-5; the D is unclear. The germline V gene has CDR1 GTSNPN and CDR2 SVGIG (reference sequence). The CDR3 sequence is 12 residues long. V was clipped by 2 bases and J by 5 bases, with 9 bases between them. CDR3 DNA sequence: TGTGCCTGGAGTAGGTTGGTGGAGACCCAGTACTTC. Protein product: CAWSRLVETQYF.

This chain uses TRBV20-1 with TRBJ2-7; D gene unclear. V was pared by 2 bases and J by 2 bases, with 4 bases between. The CDR3 covers 11 residues. Germline CDR1 is DFQATT and CDR2 is SNEGSKA (reference sequence). CDR3 protein: CSARQTYEQYF. CDR3 DNA: TGCAGTGCTAGACAGACCTACGAGCAGTACTTC.

V gene TRBV19 combines with J gene TRBJ2-5; 7 bases are a match to TRBD1. The CDR3 totals 14 residues. Per germline, CDR1 LNHDA and CDR2 SQIVND (reference sequence). J lost 2 bases, V lost 7 bases, and 7 bases had no gene match. CDR3 nucleotides: TGTGCCAGTACGGACAGGACAGCACAAGAGACCCAGTACTTC. Translating it yields CASTDRTAQETQYF.

This chain links TRBV6-5 with TRBJ2-1; 8 positions match TRBD1. The CDR3 totals 14 residues. The V gene's germline CDR1 is MNHEY and CDR2 SVGAGI. J lost 10 bases, V lost 0 bases, and 5 bases had no gene match. The CDR3 DNA reads as TGTGCCAGCAGTTACTCGAGGCAGGGGGCCGAGCAGTTCTTC. It codes for CASSYSRQGAEQFF.

The count of this clone is one. CDR3 protein: CAWRAGASGGDEQFF. CDR3 bases: TGTGCCTGGAGGGCAGGGGCTAGCGGGGGCGATGAGCAGTTCTTC. This chain joins TRBV30 and TRBJ2-1; 10 bases are a match to TRBD2. Unmatched junction bases numbered 10, after V lost 3 bases and J lost 8 bases. In germline, CDR1 is GTSNPN, CDR2 SVGIG (reference sequence). This CDR3 is built from 15 residues.

The chain recombines TRBV4-3 with TRBJ2-1; D gene ambiguous. Per the germline V gene, CDR1 is LGHNA and CDR2 is YSLEER. The CDR3 consists of 15 residues. Trimming cost V 0 bases and J 0 bases, with 6 bases left between them. The CDR3 region has the DNA TGCGCCAGCAGCCAAGAGCCGAGCTCCTACAATGAGCAGTTCTTC. This gives the protein CASSQEPSSYNEQFF.